The T cell receptor (beta chain) described here comes from a study of blood T cell repertoires in COVID-19. Study at large: Whether acute or convalescent, the COVID-19 samples came from the United States, Italy and Spain. T cells, B-cell-depleted T cells, or PBMCs supplied cDNA or gDNA.

V was cut by 3 bases and J by 3 bases, with 12 bases left in between. CDR1 and CDR2 from the germline V gene are ENHRY and SYGVKD. The CDR3 has 15 residues. In the source study's methods: Amplifying reference gene primers gave estimates of nucleated cell counts. Produced via immunoSEQ multiplex PCR; TCRdb's table is partial and in-frame only. Clone size and the V and J calls come from that table; the DNA yielded D and trimming. This table holds more than 250,000 clones, about 80% found once. Material for sequencing was peripheral blood. This TCR derives from a human donor in a cohort sampled during active COVID-19. The V and J genes are TRBV10-3 and TRBJ1-5, with a weak D call TRBD1 (6 bases). CDR3 loop: CAISDLGQHNQPQHF. The CDR3 DNA reads as TGTGCCATCAGTGATTTAGGACAGCACAATCAGCCCCAGCATTTT.